This is a list of T cell receptor beta chains from one sample in a study of T-cell memory formation after mild COVID-19. TCRdb reanalysed the 5' RACE reads using MiXCR and keeps one entry per CDR3 protein. In the table there are roughly 110,000 distinct CDR3 sequences, about a sixth of which are singletons. The sample comprised PBMCs or a T cell subset sorted from them (not recorded which). The receptor source for this set is an adult woman who had mild COVID-19 (a few samples of this study predate the infection). Cell type and time point are not known. CDR3s include the opening cysteine and the closing phenylalanine or tryptophan. Fields, in order: V gene, J gene, D gene, clone size, CDR3 DNA, CDR3 protein. D genes are given only for firm matches. A clone size is listed for some rows: how often the clone was seen (once, few, many), or a class if it is expanded.

V gene: TRBV4-1; J gene: TRBJ2-5; D gene: -; clone size: -; CDR3 DNA: TGCGCCAGCAGCCAACTCCTAGGGGGAGAGACCCAGTACTTC; CDR3 protein: CASSQLLGGETQYF
V gene: TRBV7-8; J gene: TRBJ2-1; D gene: -; clone size: few; CDR3 DNA: TGTGCCAGCAGCCCTCCCTCAGGGGCTGAGCAGTTCTTC; CDR3 protein: CASSPPSGAEQFF
V gene: TRBV7-9; J gene: TRBJ1-1; D gene: -; clone size: many; CDR3 DNA: TGTGCCAGCACCGAACAGGGATCTGAAGCTTTCTTT; CDR3 protein: CASTEQGSEAFF
V gene: TRBV19; J gene: TRBJ1-2; D gene: -; clone size: many; CDR3 DNA: TGTGCCAGTAGTAGGGCAACGGGAGGCTACACCTTC; CDR3 protein: CASSRATGGYTF
V gene: TRBV7-6; J gene: TRBJ2-3; D gene: -; clone size: few; CDR3 DNA: TGTGCCAGCAGCTTAGCGACGGGAACTAGCACAGATACGCAGTATTTT; CDR3 protein: CASSLATGTSTDTQYF
V gene: TRBV7-9; J gene: TRBJ2-1; D gene: -; clone size: few; CDR3 DNA: TGTGCCAGCAGGTCCGGGCGGTACAATGAGCAGTTCTTC; CDR3 protein: CASRSGRYNEQFF
V gene: TRBV6-2/TRBV6-3; J gene: TRBJ2-5; D gene: -; clone size: -; CDR3 DNA: TGTGCCAGCAGTTACAGTTTGGAGACCCAGTACTTC; CDR3 protein: CASSYSLETQYF
V gene: TRBV15; J gene: TRBJ1-1; D gene: -; clone size: few; CDR3 DNA: TGTGCCACCAGCAGAGTGGGGGGACTGAACACTGAAGCTTTCTTT; CDR3 protein: CATSRVGGLNTEAFF
V gene: TRBV7-9; J gene: TRBJ2-2; D gene: -; clone size: -; CDR3 DNA: TGTGCCAGCAGCTTAAGTACAGGGTACCCCACCGGGGAGCTGTTTTTT; CDR3 protein: CASSLSTGYPTGELFF
V gene: TRBV6-2/TRBV6-3; J gene: TRBJ2-1; D gene: TRBD2; clone size: -; CDR3 DNA: TGTGCCAGCAGTTATGGGAGGGCTGGTGAGCAGTTCTTC; CDR3 protein: CASSYGRAGEQFF
V gene: TRBV25-1; J gene: TRBJ2-1; D gene: TRBD1; clone size: few; CDR3 DNA: TGTGCCAGCAGTGGGGGCGGGACAGGGAGGGTCGATGAGCAGTTCTTC; CDR3 protein: CASSGGGTGRVDEQFF
V gene: TRBV9; J gene: TRBJ1-1; D gene: -; clone size: few; CDR3 DNA: TGTGCCAGCAGCGTAGGGTCGGGGGCCCTTGAGGCTTTCTTT; CDR3 protein: CASSVGSGALEAFF
V gene: TRBV12-3/TRBV12-4; J gene: TRBJ2-7; D gene: -; clone size: -; CDR3 DNA: TGTGCCAGCAGAAAGGGGGGGGTCGAGCAGTACTTC; CDR3 protein: CASRKGGVEQYF
V gene: TRBV19; J gene: TRBJ1-2; D gene: -; clone size: -; CDR3 DNA: TGTGCCAGTAGTATAGGAGCTAACTATGGCTACACCTTC; CDR3 protein: CASSIGANYGYTF
V gene: TRBV6-5; J gene: TRBJ2-2; D gene: -; clone size: -; CDR3 DNA: TGTGCCAGCAGTTACCCGTCCGGACTTGGCGCCGGGGAGCTGTTTTTT; CDR3 protein: CASSYPSGLGAGELFF
V gene: TRBV5-1; J gene: TRBJ2-5; D gene: TRBD2; clone size: few; CDR3 DNA: TGCGCCAGCGAGGAGGGCCAACTAGCGGAGACCCAGTACTTC; CDR3 protein: CASEEGQLAETQYF
V gene: TRBV7-6; J gene: TRBJ2-7; D gene: -; clone size: -; CDR3 DNA: TGTGCCAGCAGCCCAATGGGGGCAGGCTACGAGCAGTACTTC; CDR3 protein: CASSPMGAGYEQYF
V gene: TRBV30; J gene: TRBJ2-3; D gene: TRBD2; clone size: few; CDR3 DNA: TGTGCCTGGACCGACCCGCGGGAGTGGGATACGCAGTATTTT; CDR3 protein: CAWTDPREWDTQYF
V gene: TRBV27; J gene: TRBJ1-1; D gene: -; clone size: -; CDR3 DNA: TGTGCCAGCAGTTTCCCGGGAGCCCAAGCTTTCTTT; CDR3 protein: CASSFPGAQAFF
V gene: TRBV28; J gene: TRBJ2-3; D gene: TRBD1; clone size: -; CDR3 DNA: TGTGCCAGCAGTTTAGACAGGGGGTTCGGCCAAAATAGAGATACGCAGTATTTT; CDR3 protein: CASSLDRGFGQNRDTQYF
V gene: TRBV12-3/TRBV12-4; J gene: TRBJ2-3; D gene: TRBD2; clone size: -; CDR3 DNA: TGTGCCAGCAGCCGTCTAGCGGGAGTGGGAGATACGCAGTATTTT; CDR3 protein: CASSRLAGVGDTQYF
V gene: TRBV4-1; J gene: TRBJ2-5; D gene: TRBD2; clone size: once; CDR3 DNA: TGCGCCAGCAGCCAAGTCCCGACTAGCGGGGAAGAGACCCAGTACTTC; CDR3 protein: CASSQVPTSGEETQYF
V gene: TRBV24-1; J gene: TRBJ1-1; D gene: -; clone size: -; CDR3 DNA: TGTGCCACCAGTGATTTTACGAACACTGAAGCTTTCTTT; CDR3 protein: CATSDFTNTEAFF
V gene: TRBV6-2/TRBV6-3; J gene: TRBJ1-1; D gene: -; clone size: -; CDR3 DNA: TGTGCCAGCAGTTACTCCGGGCCCGGCGGCACTGAAGCTTTCTTT; CDR3 protein: CASSYSGPGGTEAFF
V gene: TRBV7-2; J gene: TRBJ1-1; D gene: -; clone size: -; CDR3 DNA: TGTGCCAGCAGCTTAGATTATGGGAACACTGAAGCTTTCTTT; CDR3 protein: CASSLDYGNTEAFF
V gene: TRBV5-1; J gene: TRBJ2-7; D gene: TRBD2; clone size: many; CDR3 DNA: TGCGCCAGCAGCTTCTCCGGGACTAGTAACTACGAGCAGTACTTC; CDR3 protein: CASSFSGTSNYEQYF
V gene: TRBV4-1; J gene: TRBJ2-7; D gene: -; clone size: -; CDR3 DNA: TGCGCCAGCAGCCAAGATCGAGGGGACATTACCTACGAGCAGTACTTC; CDR3 protein: CASSQDRGDITYEQYF
V gene: TRBV20-1; J gene: TRBJ2-5; D gene: TRBD1; clone size: -; CDR3 DNA: TGCAGTGCTAGGGGCAGGGGGCAGGAAGAGACCCAGTACTTC; CDR3 protein: CSARGRGQEETQYF
V gene: TRBV11-3; J gene: TRBJ2-1; D gene: TRBD2; clone size: few; CDR3 DNA: TGTGCCAGCAGCTTAGCGTTAAGGGCTAGCGGGAGCGATGAGCAGTTCTTC; CDR3 protein: CASSLALRASGSDEQFF
V gene: TRBV27; J gene: TRBJ2-1; D gene: TRBD1; clone size: -; CDR3 DNA: TGTGCCAGCAGAACAGGGGAGTATGAGCAGTTCTTC; CDR3 protein: CASRTGEYEQFF
V gene: TRBV2; J gene: TRBJ2-1; D gene: TRBD1; clone size: -; CDR3 DNA: TGTGCCAGCAGTGCTGGGACAGCTTCTTACAATGAGCAGTTCTTC; CDR3 protein: CASSAGTASYNEQFF
V gene: TRBV7-6; J gene: TRBJ2-1; D gene: TRBD2; clone size: -; CDR3 DNA: TGTGCCAGCAGCTTAGTGGGACTAGCGGGGGGCTCTCACAATGAGCAGTTCTTC; CDR3 protein: CASSLVGLAGGSHNEQFF
V gene: TRBV20-1; J gene: TRBJ2-3; D gene: -; clone size: -; CDR3 DNA: TGCAGTGCTAGAGGACGGGGGGCATGGCCAGATACGCAGTATTTT; CDR3 protein: CSARGRGAWPDTQYF
V gene: TRBV7-9; J gene: TRBJ2-5; D gene: -; clone size: many; CDR3 DNA: TGTGCCAGCAGCTTATCGGGGACGATAGAGACCCAGTACTTC; CDR3 protein: CASSLSGTIETQYF
V gene: TRBV30; J gene: TRBJ1-1; D gene: -; clone size: -; CDR3 DNA: TGTGCCTGGAGTGGGGGGAACACTGAAGCTTTCTTT; CDR3 protein: CAWSGGNTEAFF
V gene: TRBV4-1; J gene: TRBJ2-1; D gene: -; clone size: once; CDR3 DNA: TGCGCCAGCAGCCATCCCCTGGACCCTCGCGATGAGCAGTTCTTC; CDR3 protein: CASSHPLDPRDEQFF
V gene: TRBV29-1; J gene: TRBJ1-2; D gene: TRBD1; clone size: -; CDR3 DNA: TGCAGCGTTGTAGAGGGGGCGGGCTACACCTTC; CDR3 protein: CSVVEGAGYTF
V gene: TRBV3-1; J gene: TRBJ2-1; D gene: TRBD2; clone size: few; CDR3 DNA: TGTGCCAGCAGCCAGTTAACGGGACTAGCGGGACACAATGAGCAGTTCTTC; CDR3 protein: CASSQLTGLAGHNEQFF
V gene: TRBV4-3; J gene: TRBJ2-3; D gene: TRBD2; clone size: few; CDR3 DNA: TGCGCCAGCAGCCAAGGACTAGCGGGAACGAACGCAGATACGCAGTATTTT; CDR3 protein: CASSQGLAGTNADTQYF
V gene: TRBV7-2; J gene: TRBJ2-2; D gene: -; clone size: -; CDR3 DNA: TGTGCCAGCAGCTGGAGGAGTATTGCGGGCCTGTTTTTT; CDR3 protein: CASSWRSIAGLFF
V gene: TRBV4-3; J gene: TRBJ2-7; D gene: TRBD1; clone size: few; CDR3 DNA: TGCGCCAGCAGCCCCGACAGGGGGGGAAGCTCCTACGAGCAGTACTTC; CDR3 protein: CASSPDRGGSSYEQYF
V gene: TRBV4-1; J gene: TRBJ1-5; D gene: -; clone size: -; CDR3 DNA: TGCGCCAGCAGCCAAGATGGGGAGGACAATCAGCCCCAGCATTTT; CDR3 protein: CASSQDGEDNQPQHF
V gene: TRBV15; J gene: TRBJ2-5; D gene: TRBD2; clone size: -; CDR3 DNA: TGTGCCACCAGCAGAGATCCTGGACTAGCGGGAGCTACCTACCAAGAGACCCAGTACTTC; CDR3 protein: CATSRDPGLAGATYQETQYF
V gene: TRBV7-9; J gene: TRBJ2-3; D gene: -; clone size: few; CDR3 DNA: TGTGCCAGCAGCTCCGGGGTGGCGGGCACAGATACGCAGTATTTT; CDR3 protein: CASSSGVAGTDTQYF
V gene: TRBV6-5; J gene: TRBJ1-2; D gene: -; clone size: -; CDR3 DNA: TGTGCCACCCTACAAGGAGGTGGCTACACCTTC; CDR3 protein: CATLQGGGYTF
V gene: TRBV20-1; J gene: TRBJ2-7; D gene: -; clone size: many; CDR3 DNA: TGCAGTGCTAGAGGCGTCTCCTACGAGCAGTACTTC; CDR3 protein: CSARGVSYEQYF
V gene: TRBV9; J gene: TRBJ2-3; D gene: TRBD2; clone size: many; CDR3 DNA: TGTGCCAGCAGCACTACTAGCGGGGGATTTTCAGATACGCAGTATTTT; CDR3 protein: CASSTTSGGFSDTQYF
V gene: TRBV7-9; J gene: TRBJ2-7; D gene: TRBD2; clone size: -; CDR3 DNA: TGTGCCAGCAGCGCCCTAGCGGGGATCTACGAGCAGTACTTC; CDR3 protein: CASSALAGIYEQYF
V gene: TRBV6-2/TRBV6-3; J gene: TRBJ2-3; D gene: -; clone size: few; CDR3 DNA: TGTGCCAGCAGTTCAGACGTGAGGAGCACAGATACGCAGTATTTT; CDR3 protein: CASSSDVRSTDTQYF